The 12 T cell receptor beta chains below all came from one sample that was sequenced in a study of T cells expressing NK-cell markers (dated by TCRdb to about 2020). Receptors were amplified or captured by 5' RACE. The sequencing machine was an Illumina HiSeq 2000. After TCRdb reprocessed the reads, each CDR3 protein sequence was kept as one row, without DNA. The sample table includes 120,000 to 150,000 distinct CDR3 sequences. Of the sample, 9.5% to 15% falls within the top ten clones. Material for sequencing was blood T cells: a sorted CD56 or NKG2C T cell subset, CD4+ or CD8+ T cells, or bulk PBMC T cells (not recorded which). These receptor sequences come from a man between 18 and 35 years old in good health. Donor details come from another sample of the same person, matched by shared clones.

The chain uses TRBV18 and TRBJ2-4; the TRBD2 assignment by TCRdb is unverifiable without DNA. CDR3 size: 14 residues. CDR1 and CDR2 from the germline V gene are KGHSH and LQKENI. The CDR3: CASSSSGPSNIQYF.

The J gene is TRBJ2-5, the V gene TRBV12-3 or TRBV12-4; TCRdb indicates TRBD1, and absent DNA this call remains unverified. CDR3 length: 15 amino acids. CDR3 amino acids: CATTPGTGYQETQYF.

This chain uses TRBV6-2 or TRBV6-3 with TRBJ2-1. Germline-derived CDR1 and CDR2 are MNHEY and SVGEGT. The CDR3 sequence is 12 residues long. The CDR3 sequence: CASGSPYNEQFF.

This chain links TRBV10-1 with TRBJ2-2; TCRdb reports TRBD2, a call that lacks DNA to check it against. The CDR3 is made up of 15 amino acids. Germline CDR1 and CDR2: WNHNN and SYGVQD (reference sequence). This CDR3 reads CASSDGRENTGELFF.

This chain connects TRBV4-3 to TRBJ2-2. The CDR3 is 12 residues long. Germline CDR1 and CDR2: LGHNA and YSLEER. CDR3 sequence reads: CASSQFTGELFF.

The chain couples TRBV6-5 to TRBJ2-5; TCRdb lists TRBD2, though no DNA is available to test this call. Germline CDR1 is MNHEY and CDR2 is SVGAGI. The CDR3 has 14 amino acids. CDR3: CASSRLAGEETQYF.

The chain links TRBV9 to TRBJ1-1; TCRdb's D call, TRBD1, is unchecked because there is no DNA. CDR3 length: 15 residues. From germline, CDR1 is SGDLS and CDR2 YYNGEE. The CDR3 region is CASSVAGRVGAEAFF. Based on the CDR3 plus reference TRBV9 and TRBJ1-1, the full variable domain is DSGVTQTPKHLITATGQRVTLRCSPRSGDLSVYWYQQSLDQGLQFLIQYYNGEERAKGNILERFSAQQFPDLHSELNLSSLELGDSALYFCASSVAGRVGAEAFFGQGTRLTVV.

The CDR3 reads CASRERGQGYNEQFF. This chain uses TRBV12-3 or TRBV12-4 with TRBJ2-1; absent DNA, TCRdb's TRBD1 call cannot be checked. This CDR3 spans 15 amino acids.

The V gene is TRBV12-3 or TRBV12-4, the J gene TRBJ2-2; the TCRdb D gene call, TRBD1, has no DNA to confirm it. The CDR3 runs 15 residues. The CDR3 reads CASKYGTLGTGELFF.

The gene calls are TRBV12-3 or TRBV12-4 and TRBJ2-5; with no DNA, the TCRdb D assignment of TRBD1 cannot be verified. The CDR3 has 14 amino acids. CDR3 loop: CASRGPGRQETQYF.

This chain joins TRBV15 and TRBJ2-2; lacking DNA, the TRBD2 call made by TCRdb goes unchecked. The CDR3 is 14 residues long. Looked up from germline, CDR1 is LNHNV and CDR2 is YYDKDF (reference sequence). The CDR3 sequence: CATSRAGEVWELFF.

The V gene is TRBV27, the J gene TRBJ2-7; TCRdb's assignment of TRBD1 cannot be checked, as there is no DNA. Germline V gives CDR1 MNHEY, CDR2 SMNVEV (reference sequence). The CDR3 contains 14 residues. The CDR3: CASMIMKGGAEQYF.